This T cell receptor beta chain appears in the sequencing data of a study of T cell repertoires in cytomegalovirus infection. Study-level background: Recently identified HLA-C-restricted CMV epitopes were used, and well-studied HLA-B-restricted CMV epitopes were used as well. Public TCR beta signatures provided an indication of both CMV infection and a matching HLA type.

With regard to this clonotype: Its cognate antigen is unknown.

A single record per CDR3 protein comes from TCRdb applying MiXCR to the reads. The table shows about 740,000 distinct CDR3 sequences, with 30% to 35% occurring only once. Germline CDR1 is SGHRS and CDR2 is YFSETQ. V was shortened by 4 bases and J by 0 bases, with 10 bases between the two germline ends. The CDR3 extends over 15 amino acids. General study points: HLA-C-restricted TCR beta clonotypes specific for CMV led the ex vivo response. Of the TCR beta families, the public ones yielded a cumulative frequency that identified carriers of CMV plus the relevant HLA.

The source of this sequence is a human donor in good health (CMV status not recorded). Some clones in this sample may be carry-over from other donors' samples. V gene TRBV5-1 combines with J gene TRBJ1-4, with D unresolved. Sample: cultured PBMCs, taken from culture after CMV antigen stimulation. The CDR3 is CASSGYGSTNEKLFF. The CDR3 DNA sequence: TGCGCCAGCAGCGGCTACGGGTCAACTAATGAAAAACTGTTTTTT.